Following are 32 T cell receptor beta chains from one sample sequenced in a study of T cell responses to AZD1222 COVID-19 vaccine. Clones were sequenced by immunoSEQ multiplex PCR, and TCRdb holds only the in-frame ones, with some missing. In the table there are fewer than 110,000 clones, under 95% of which are singletons. Specimen: peripheral blood, collected 28 days after the second AZD1222 dose. The receptors stem from an adult who received the AZD1222 COVID-19 vaccine.

The chain employs TRBV12-5 and TRBJ1-4; unclear D gene. CDR1 is LGHNT, CDR2 FRNRAP, per germline. The V end lost 9 bases, the J end lost 7 bases, and 12 bases lay between the germline ends. This CDR3 comprises 12 residues. The CDR3 loop reads CASAFPPEKLFF. The CDR3, as DNA: TGTGCTAGCGCCTTCCCTCCTGAAAAACTGTTTTTT.

V and J are TRBV6-5 and TRBJ2-3; 7 bases match TRBD2. The germline V gene has CDR1 MNHEY and CDR2 SVGAGI. V lost 5 bases, J lost 8 bases, and 4 bases stayed unmatched. This CDR3 comprises 12 residues. This CDR3 reads CASSTGRGTQYF. The CDR3 DNA is TGTGCCAGCAGTACGGGGAGGGGTACGCAGTATTTT.

The chain joins TRBV21-1 to TRBJ2-7; the table's TRBD1 call for D was not verified on the DNA. TRBV21-1 is designated a pseudogene. The CDR3 extends over 16 amino acids. CDR3 in amino acids: CASSRRKRGPPYEQYF. The CDR3 nucleotides are TGTGCCAGCAGCAGGAGGAAAAGGGGGCCCCCCTACGAGCAGTACTTC.

This sequence joins TRBV27 and TRBJ1-2; 9 bases are shared with TRBD1. The trim removed 6 bases at V and 1 base at J, leaving 3 bases unmatched. The CDR3 sequence is 14 residues long. Germline V gene data show CDR1 as MNHEY and CDR2 as SMNVEV (reference sequence). The CDR3 nucleotides are TGTGCCAGCAGATTGGACAGGGGTAACTATGGCTACACCTTC. This codes for CASRLDRGNYGYTF.

CDR3 DNA sequence: TGTGCCAGCCTTCGGGGGGGACAGAACTATGGCTACACCTTC. Residues: CASLRGGQNYGYTF. The chain links TRBV2 to TRBJ1-2, with 7 bases lining up with TRBD1. V shed 8 bases and J 2 bases; nucleotides not matched to a gene: 8. This CDR3 region has 14 residues. Germline V gene data show CDR1 as SNHLY and CDR2 as FYNNEI.

The rearrangement joins TRBV5-1 to TRBJ2-3; a weak D match, TRBD1 (5 bases). From germline, CDR1 is SGHRS and CDR2 YFSETQ. The CDR3 has 16 amino acids. Trimming shortened V by 1 base and J by 3 bases, and 15 bases separated the two germline ends. The DNA of the CDR3 is TGCGCCAGCAGCTTGTCGGCAGGGTACGGTACAGATACGCAGTATTTT. It is translated as CASSLSAGYGTDTQYF.

The gene calls are TRBV7-2 and TRBJ1-5; tentative D call: TRBD1 (6 bases). Trimming took off 6 bases at V and 4 bases at J, with 16 bases between the two ends. Per germline, CDR1 SGHTA and CDR2 FQGNSA. This CDR3 is built from 15 residues. CDR3 in DNA: TGTGCCAGCAGTCAAGGGGGGTTTGGAAATCAGCCCCAGCATTTT. Encoded protein: CASSQGGFGNQPQHF. Complete variable domain (other parts from reference TRBV7-2 and TRBJ1-5): GAGVSQSPSNKVTEKGKDVELRCDPISGHTALYWYRQSLGQGLEFLIYFQGNSAPDKSGLPSDRFSAERTGGSVSTLTIQRTQQEDSAVYLCASSQGGFGNQPQHFGDGTRLSIL.

V is TRBV3-1 (or the pseudogene TRBV3-2) and J is TRBJ2-1, with D uncertain. Per the germline V gene, CDR1 is LGHDT and CDR2 is YNNKEL (reference sequence). The CDR3 extends over 16 amino acids. With 0 bases removed from V and 4 bases from J, the gap between germline ends came to 13 bases. The CDR3 DNA sequence: TGTGCCAGCAGCCAAGAAGATAGCCTTATTTACAATGAGCAGTTCTTC. Translation gives CASSQEDSLIYNEQFF.

The chain links TRBV11-2 to TRBJ1-1; D is unclear. CDR1 and CDR2 from the germline V gene are SGHAT and FQNNGV. V gave up 2 bases and J gave up 5 bases, with 9 bases separating them. CDR3 length equals 13 residues. CDR3 sequence reads: CASSLSAKTEAFF. CDR3 in DNA: TGTGCCAGCAGCTTATCGGCCAAGACTGAAGCTTTCTTT.

The count of this clone is one. The V and J genes are TRBV5-5 and TRBJ1-2; a weak D match, TRBD1 (6 bases). CDR1 and CDR2 (germline): SGHKS, YYEKEE (reference sequence). V lost 5 bases, J lost 5 bases, and 13 bases lay in between. The CDR3 length is 13 residues. CDR3 protein: CASSNREGYGYTF. The CDR3 nucleotides are TGTGCCAGCAGTAACAGGGAGGGTTATGGCTACACCTTC.

This chain uses TRBV28 with TRBJ1-1, with D tentatively TRBD1 (5 bases). The CDR3 contains 14 residues. Germline values: CDR1 MDHEN, CDR2 SYDVKM. The V and J ends lost 6 bases and 0 bases respectively, with 11 bases between them. The CDR3 region has the DNA TGTGCCAGCAGGCGAGACAGCGTGAACACTGAAGCTTTCTTT. Its protein product is CASRRDSVNTEAFF.

This chain uses TRBV6-1 with TRBJ2-4; D unclear. Germline lookup yields CDR1 MNHNS and CDR2 SASEGT. V gave up 4 bases and J gave up 0 bases, with 16 bases separating them. CDR3 length: 17 amino acids. The CDR3 DNA reads as TGTGCCAGCAGTGCAATTGCGGCAGATTTAGCCAAAAACATTCAGTACTTC. This codes for CASSAIAADLAKNIQYF.

Only one count was recorded for this clone. The chain joins TRBV7-2 to TRBJ2-7; TRBD1 is a possible D gene (6 bases). The germline V and J ends were trimmed by 2 bases and 4 bases, with 18 bases remaining between them. This CDR3 comprises 16 residues. Germline CDR1 is SGHTA and CDR2 is FQGNSA. In nucleotides, the CDR3 is TGTGCCAGCAGCTTAATTGGGCAGGGGTATGGGTACGAGCAGTACTTC. It encodes CASSLIGQGYGYEQYF.

The V call is TRBV5-1, the J call TRBJ1-1; 8 bases match TRBD1. The junction had 9 bases not matched to a gene; V was cut back by 0 bases and J by 2 bases. The CDR3 spans 17 residues. Germline values: CDR1 SGHRS, CDR2 YFSETQ. The CDR3 nucleotides are TGCGCCAGCAGCTTGGACCCGCGCAGGGGGCAAAACACTGAAGCTTTCTTT. Its protein product is CASSLDPRRGQNTEAFF.

V and J are TRBV3-1 (or the pseudogene TRBV3-2) and TRBJ2-7; D might be TRBD1 (5 bases). The V gene's germline CDR1 is LGHDT and CDR2 YNNKEL (reference sequence). This CDR3 comprises 15 residues. V lost 0 bases to trimming and J lost 5 bases, with 14 bases between them. This CDR3 is CASSQDSVGQDEQYF. Here the CDR3 DNA reads TGTGCCAGCAGCCAAGATTCGGTGGGGCAGGACGAGCAGTACTTC.

CDR3 sequence: CASSQGGALANEKLFF. DNA of the CDR3: TGCGCCAGCAGCCAAGGAGGGGCGTTAGCTAATGAAAAACTGTTTTTT. V usage is TRBV4-1 and J usage is TRBJ1-4, with TRBD1 as a possible D gene (5 bases). CDR3 length: 16 residues. From germline, CDR1 is MGHRA and CDR2 YSYEKL. V lost 1 base and J 3 bases, leaving 12 bases between the germline ends.

CDR3 coding DNA: TGCGCCAGCTCCCCCAACCGGGTACGCTACACCTTC. Encoded protein: CASSPNRVRYTF. The chain carries TRBV5-1 and TRBJ1-2; D gene uncertain. Germline values: CDR1 SGHRS, CDR2 YFSETQ. The CDR3 contains 12 residues. V gave up 7 bases and J gave up 9 bases, with 16 bases separating them.

The chain uses TRBV7-2 and TRBJ1-6; D ambiguous. The CDR3 totals 15 residues. From germline, CDR1 is SGHTA and CDR2 FQGNSA. V was trimmed by 4 bases and J by 0 bases, leaving 7 bases between them. Here the CDR3 reads CASSSRGSYNSPLHF. In nucleotides, the CDR3 is TGTGCCAGCAGCTCCCGGGGCTCCTATAATTCACCCCTCCACTTT. Filled out from reference TRBV7-2 and TRBJ1-6, the complete variable domain reads GAGVSQSPSNKVTEKGKDVELRCDPISGHTALYWYRQSLGQGLEFLIYFQGNSAPDKSGLPSDRFSAERTGGSVSTLTIQRTQQEDSAVYLCASSSRGSYNSPLHFGNGTRLTVT.

J is TRBJ1-5 and V is TRBV24-1, with 8 bases aligning to TRBD1. The CDR3 contains 15 residues. From germline, CDR1 is KGHDR and CDR2 SFDVKD. The J segment lost 4 bases and the V segment lost 5 bases, leaving 6 bases of the junction unmatched. CDR3 amino acids: CATSGGQGANQPQHF. CDR3 nucleotide sequence: TGTGCCACCAGTGGGGGGCAGGGGGCGAATCAGCCCCAGCATTTT.

The chain uses TRBV12-3 or TRBV12-4 and TRBJ1-6; D not certain. The CDR3 is 12 amino acids. Trimming removed 6 bases from V and 13 bases from J, with 13 bases in between. The CDR3 reads CASRPDRAPLHF. CDR3 DNA: TGTGCCAGCAGGCCCGACCGGGCGCCCCTCCACTTT.

V and J are TRBV5-4 and TRBJ1-1, with D unresolved. CDR1 is SGHNT, CDR2 YYREEE, per germline (reference sequence). This CDR3 comprises 16 residues. Trimming left V 2 bases short and J 1 base short, with 15 bases between. The CDR3 sequence is CASSFYGDLRNTEAFF. For the CDR3, the DNA is TGTGCCAGCAGCTTTTACGGGGATCTGAGGAACACTGAAGCTTTCTTT.

Notes on this clone: This specimen includes other DNA sequences encoding the same CDR3. CDR3: CASSLGSGANVLTF. The CDR3 coding sequence is TGCGCCAGCAGCTTGGGAAGTGGGGCCAACGTCCTGACTTTC. V is TRBV5-1 and J is TRBJ2-6; D gene unclear. The germline V and J ends were trimmed by 0 bases and 3 bases, with 4 bases remaining between them. CDR3 length: 14 amino acids. The V gene's germline CDR1 is SGHRS and CDR2 YFSETQ.

This rearrangement joins TRBV30 to TRBJ1-1; D might be TRBD1 (6 bases). V lost 1 base and J 5 bases, leaving 11 bases between the germline ends. Germline-derived CDR1 and CDR2 are GTSNPN and SVGIG (reference sequence). The CDR3 length is 13 residues. The CDR3 protein is CAWSEGDGTEAFF. The CDR3 DNA is TGTGCCTGGAGTGAGGGGGATGGGACTGAAGCTTTCTTT.

CDR3 coding DNA: TGTGCCAGCTTCGCCGGGACAGGCTTCTACAGCTACACCTTC. It is translated as CASFAGTGFYSYTF. This chain uses TRBV28 with TRBJ1-2, with 8 bases matching TRBD1. With 8 bases clipped from V and 9 bases from J, the junction kept 14 bases outside the gene matches. The CDR3 covers 14 residues. CDR1 is MDHEN, CDR2 SYDVKM, per germline.

The genes are TRBV6-5 and TRBJ1-2; 7 bases line up with TRBD1. Germline-derived CDR1 and CDR2 are MNHEY and SVGAGI. This CDR3 comprises 15 residues. Trimming took 5 bases from V and 3 from J; bases not matched to a gene: 9. CDR3 DNA: TGTGCCAGCAGTCCCTGGAGGGGGCGCGACTATGGCTACACCTTC. Translated, it gives CASSPWRGRDYGYTF.

The rearrangement joins TRBV29-1 to TRBJ1-1; D may be TRBD1 (5 bases). The germline gives CDR1 SQVTM, CDR2 ANQGSEA. The CDR3 runs 13 residues. The germline V and J ends were trimmed by 3 bases and 0 bases, with 8 bases remaining between them. Here the CDR3 reads CSVDQGLNTEAFF. In DNA form, the CDR3 reads TGCAGCGTTGACCAGGGTTTGAACACTGAAGCTTTCTTT. The variable domain in full, completed from reference TRBV29-1 and TRBJ1-1, reads SAVISQKPSRDICQRGTSLTIQCQVDSQVTMMFWYRQQPGQSLTLIATANQGSEATYESGFVIDKFPISRPNLTFSTLTVSNMSPEDSSIYLCSVDQGLNTEAFFGQGTRLTVV.

The sample holds one count of this clone. The V call is TRBV6-5, the J call TRBJ2-5, with 8 bases identical to TRBD2. The V gene's germline CDR1 is MNHEY and CDR2 SVGAGI. The CDR3 is 14 residues long. The ends lost 6 bases at V and 4 bases at J; junction bases unmatched: 7. CDR3 nucleotide sequence: TGTGCCAGCAGCCCGGGGGGGCCTCGAGAGACCCAGTACTTC. Translation: CASSPGGPRETQYF.

This sequence joins TRBV10-2 and TRBJ2-2, with 9 positions matching TRBD2. Looked up from germline, CDR1 is WSHSY and CDR2 is SAAADI. J lost 5 bases, V lost 3 bases, and 1 base had no gene match. CDR3 length: 14 residues. The CDR3 DNA is TGCGCCAGCAGTGACCTAGCGGGAACCGGGGAGCTGTTTTTT. Translation: CASSDLAGTGELFF.

The chain carries TRBV20-1 and TRBJ2-7, with 10 positions matching TRBD1. V shed 3 bases, J shed 4 bases, and the junction held 6 bases outside the gene matches. The CDR3 loop spans 14 amino acids. Per germline, CDR1 DFQATT and CDR2 SNEGSKA (reference sequence). The CDR3 loop reads CSASPGTGEYEQYF. The CDR3 DNA follows: TGCAGTGCTAGTCCCGGGACAGGGGAGTACGAGCAGTACTTC.

This chain uses TRBV30 with TRBJ1-1; tentatively, D is TRBD1 (6 bases). Trimming removed 3 bases from V and 2 bases from J, with 10 bases in between. The CDR3 length is 13 residues. The germline gives CDR1 GTSNPN, CDR2 SVGIG (reference sequence). The CDR3 DNA follows: TGTGCCTGGAGGGCAGGGGCAAACACTGAAGCTTTCTTT. The encoded protein is CAWRAGANTEAFF.

This chain joins TRBV29-1 and TRBJ2-7, with 7 bases that match TRBD1. There are 13 residues in the CDR3. With V trimmed by 7 bases and J by 6 bases, 12 bases remained unmatched. Germline V CDR1 and CDR2: SQVTM, ANQGSEA. The CDR3 reads CSAAGGLRGEQYF. The CDR3 nucleotides are TGCAGCGCTGCAGGGGGATTGAGGGGCGAGCAGTACTTC.

A note on this clone: Other DNA sequences from this sample encode an identical CDR3 as well. This chain uses TRBV6-2 or TRBV6-3 with TRBJ2-1, with unresolved D. This CDR3 contains 11 residues. The V end was cut by 3 bases, the J end by 8 bases, with 5 bases between. Germline lookup yields CDR1 MNHEY and CDR2 SVGEGT. The CDR3 nucleotides are TGTGCCAGCAGTTATGGAGATGAGCAGTTCTTC. Protein product: CASSYGDEQFF.